One and the same sample provided the 12 T cell receptor beta chains below, sequenced in a study of siplizumab effects on memory and regulatory T cells. Using immunoSEQ multiplex PCR, the repertoire was profiled, and TCRdb retains in-frame clones only, with some absent. The sample records about 50,000 clones, about 88% being singletons. Input material: naive CD8+ T cells sorted from blood. These receptors all come from a human donor in good health.

This chain uses TRBV30 with TRBJ2-4, with no clear D. The germline V gene encodes CDR1 GTSNPN and CDR2 SVGIG (reference sequence). The CDR3 consists of 15 residues. The ends were cut back, 3 bases at V and 0 bases at J, with 12 bases in the middle. CDR3 residues: CAWSPSPLAKNIQYF. The DNA for the CDR3 is TGTGCCTGGAGCCCTTCCCCCTTAGCCAAAAACATTCAGTACTTC.

The rearrangement links TRBV11-2 to TRBJ2-5; D possibly uses TRBD1 or TRBD2 (6 bases each). The CDR3 loop spans 15 amino acids. CDR1 is SGHAT, CDR2 FQNNGV, per germline. V was trimmed by 1 base and J by 5 bases, leaving 14 bases between them. The CDR3 region is CASSLVGGQPETQYF. The CDR3 DNA is TGTGCCAGCAGCTTAGTGGGAGGACAGCCGGAGACCCAGTACTTC.

V is TRBV5-6 and J is TRBJ1-1, with D possibly TRBD1 on 6 matching bases. CDR1 is SGHDT and CDR2 is YYEEEE in the germline V gene. The CDR3 contains 13 residues. V lost 3 bases and J lost 1, with 7 bases in between. The chain's CDR3 is CASSWGRNTEAFF. CDR3 DNA: TGTGCCAGCAGCTGGGGGCGGAACACTGAAGCTTTCTTT.

The chain couples TRBV29-1 to TRBJ1-2, with a tentative D call TRBD1 (5 bases). This CDR3 is built from 13 residues. The germline V gene encodes CDR1 SQVTM and CDR2 ANQGSEA. Trimming took 3 bases from V and 0 from J, leaving 8 bases between them. The CDR3, as DNA: TGCAGCGTTGAGCAGGGATCTAACTATGGCTACACCTTC. This codes for CSVEQGSNYGYTF.

This chain connects TRBV19 to TRBJ1-3; 12 nucleotides match TRBD1. Germline CDR1 LNHDA, CDR2 SQIVND (reference sequence). V lost 9 bases to trimming and J lost 4 bases; unmatched junction nucleotides: 7. The CDR3 spans 15 residues. CDR3 DNA: TGTGCCAGCACGGGACAGGGGGCGCCGGGAAACACCATATATTTT. It is translated as CASTGQGAPGNTIYF.

CDR3 residues: CASRGREQYF. CDR3 bases: TGTGCCAGCAGGGGTCGCGAGCAGTACTTC. V usage is TRBV6-1 and J usage is TRBJ2-7; no clear D. CDR1 MNHNS and CDR2 SASEGT come from the germline V gene. Trimming took 6 bases from V and 6 from J, leaving 6 bases between them. The CDR3 runs to 10 residues.

V and J are TRBV12-5 and TRBJ2-7, with D perhaps matching TRBD2 (6 bases). CDR1 is LGHNT, CDR2 FRNRAP, per germline. V shed 1 base and J shed 6 bases, with 10 bases lying between them. CDR3 size: 13 residues. The CDR3 spells CASGLALEGEQYF. The CDR3 coding sequence is TGTGCTAGTGGTTTGGCTCTGGAGGGCGAGCAGTACTTC. Full variable domain (remainder filled in from reference TRBV12-5 and TRBJ2-7): DARVTQTPRHKVTEMGQEVTMRCQPILGHNTVFWYRQTMMQGLELLAYFRNRAPLDDSGMPKDRFSAEMPDATLATLKIQPSEPRDSAVYFCASGLALEGEQYFGPGTRLTVT.

Regarding this clone: One end of the junction is discordant with germline, which a read error may explain. The chain carries TRBV6-5 and TRBJ2-7; D uncertain. This CDR3 has 11 amino acids. Germline-derived CDR1 and CDR2 are MNHEY and SVGAGI. The CDR3 is CASSYGELKVF. Here the CDR3 DNA reads TGTGCCAGCAGTTATGGAGAGCTCAAGGTCTTC.

This chain uses TRBV4-1 with TRBJ1-1, with D hard to call. This CDR3 contains 13 residues. Trimming cost V 4 bases and J 3 bases, with 9 bases left between them. Germline CDR1 is MGHRA and CDR2 is YSYEKL. CDR3 protein: CASSPWADTEAFF. CDR3 DNA sequence: TGCGCCAGCAGCCCGTGGGCGGACACTGAAGCTTTCTTT.

The chain has TRBV5-4 and TRBJ2-1, with D unclear. CDR3 size: 15 residues. Trimming pared 0 bases from V and 4 bases from J, leaving 11 bases between. The germline gives CDR1 SGHNT, CDR2 YYREEE (reference sequence). DNA for the CDR3: TGTGCCAGCAGCTTGGCCGCAGGCTATTACAATGAGCAGTTCTTC. Protein product: CASSLAAGYYNEQFF. Full variable domain (remainder filled in from reference TRBV5-4 and TRBJ2-1): ETGVTQSPTHLIKTRGQQVTLRCSSQSGHNTVSWYQQALGQGPQFIFQYYREEENGRGNFPPRFSGLQFPNYSSELNVNALELDDSALYLCASSLAAGYYNEQFFGPGTRLTVL.

This CDR3 reads CASSQQGALTEAFF. CDR3 bases: TGTGCCAGCAGTCAACAGGGGGCTCTCACTGAAGCTTTCTTT. The genes are TRBV6-5 and TRBJ1-1; 9 bases align to TRBD1. V trimming: 5 bases; J trimming: 4 bases; junction bases outside the gene matches: 5. Germline loops: CDR1 MNHEY, CDR2 SVGAGI. The CDR3 length is 14 residues.

The genes are TRBV6-6 and TRBJ2-1; D is ambiguous. V was trimmed by 0 bases and J by 4 bases, leaving 10 bases between them. This CDR3 comprises 15 residues. Germline-derived CDR1 and CDR2 are MNHNY and SVGAGI (reference sequence). CDR3 sequence: CASSYSIGDYNEQFF. CDR3 sequence (DNA): TGTGCCAGCAGTTACTCGATTGGGGATTACAATGAGCAGTTCTTC.